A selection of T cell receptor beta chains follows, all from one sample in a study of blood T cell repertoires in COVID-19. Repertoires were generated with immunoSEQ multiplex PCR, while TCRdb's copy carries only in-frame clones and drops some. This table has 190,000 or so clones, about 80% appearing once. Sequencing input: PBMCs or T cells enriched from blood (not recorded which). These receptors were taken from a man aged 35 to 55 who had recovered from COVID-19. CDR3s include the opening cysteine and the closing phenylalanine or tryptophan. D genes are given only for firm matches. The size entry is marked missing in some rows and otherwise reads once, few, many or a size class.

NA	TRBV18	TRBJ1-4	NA	TGTGCCAGCTCACCACCGACAGCCCGTGAAAAACTGTTTTTT	CASSPPTAREKLFF
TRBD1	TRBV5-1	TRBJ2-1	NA	TGCGCCAGCAGCTCCGCCGGGACAGGCTCCTACAATGAGCAGTTCTTC	CASSSAGTGSYNEQFF
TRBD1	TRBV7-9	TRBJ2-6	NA	TGTGCCAGCAGCTTAGAGCAGGGGGCTGGGGCCAACGTCCTGACTTTC	CASSLEQGAGANVLTF
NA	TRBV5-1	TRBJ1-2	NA	TGCGCCAGCAGCTCCGGGCAGGGTAGGAACTATGGCTACACCTTC	CASSSGQGRNYGYTF
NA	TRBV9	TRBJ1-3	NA	TGTGCCAGCAGCGTGCTAGCCGGGTCGAACACCATATATTTT	CASSVLAGSNTIYF
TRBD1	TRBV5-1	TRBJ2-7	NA	TGCGCCAGCAGCTCCCGACAGGGCTACGAGCAGTACTTC	CASSSRQGYEQYF
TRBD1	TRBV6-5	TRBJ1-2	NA	TGTGCCAACCGAAAGGGACAGGAAGCTAACTATGGCTACACCTTC	CANRKGQEANYGYTF
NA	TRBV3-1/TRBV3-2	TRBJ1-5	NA	TGTGCCAGCAGCCTCGGGGACTCTAATCAGCCCCAGCATTTT	CASSLGDSNQPQHF
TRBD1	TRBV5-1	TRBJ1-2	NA	TGCGCCAGCAGCAACGGACAGGGTAACTATGGCTACACCTTC	CASSNGQGNYGYTF
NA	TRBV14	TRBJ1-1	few	TGTGCCAGCAGCCAAGATTCACAGGGACGAACTGAAGCTTTCTTT	CASSQDSQGRTEAFF
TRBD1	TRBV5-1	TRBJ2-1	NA	TGCGCCAGCAGCATGCCATTTCCCCTGGACAGGGCCTCCTACAATGAGCAGTTCTTC	CASSMPFPLDRASYNEQFF
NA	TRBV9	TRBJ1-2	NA	TGTGCCAGCAGCGTAGTCGACTATGGCTACACCTTC	CASSVVDYGYTF
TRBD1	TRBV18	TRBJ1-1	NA	TGTGCCAGCTCTTCGACAGGGGTGAACACTGAAGCTTTCTTT	CASSSTGVNTEAFF
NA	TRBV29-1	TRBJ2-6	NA	TGCAGCGTTGAAAGTGGGCTTGGGGCCAACGTCCTGACTTTC	CSVESGLGANVLTF
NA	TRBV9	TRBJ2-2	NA	TGTGCCAGCAGCGTAGTCGGCCGTCTGGGGGGCGGGGAGCTGTTTTTT	CASSVVGRLGGGELFF
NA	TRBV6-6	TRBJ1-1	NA	TGTGCCAGCGTTGGGGGCCGAGAACTAAACACTGAAGCTTTCTTT	CASVGGRELNTEAFF
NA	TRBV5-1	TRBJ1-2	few	TGCGCCAGCAGCTTGGGCGGGCAGCCTGCCACGGTTAACTATGGCTACACCTTC	CASSLGGQPATVNYGYTF
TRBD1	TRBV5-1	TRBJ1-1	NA	TGCGCCAGCAGCTTCTACCCAGGAGGACAGGGCATGAACACTGAAGCTTTCTTT	CASSFYPGGQGMNTEAFF
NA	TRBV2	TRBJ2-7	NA	TGTGCCACCCGGACAGACTCCTACGAGCAGTACTTC	CATRTDSYEQYF
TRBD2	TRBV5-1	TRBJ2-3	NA	TGCGCCAGCAGCATGACGCTTGGAGCGGGGGGTCGAGATACGCAGTATTTT	CASSMTLGAGGRDTQYF
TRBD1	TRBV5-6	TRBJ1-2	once	TGTGCCAGCAGCTCCGGGACAGTCCTCTATGGCTACACCTTC	CASSSGTVLYGYTF
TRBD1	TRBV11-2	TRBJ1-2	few	TGTGCCAGCAGCCCCGGCGTGTCGTCAGGGGGCGATGGCTACACCTTC	CASSPGVSSGGDGYTF
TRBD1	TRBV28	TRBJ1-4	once	TGTGCCAGCAGTTTTTACAGGGGAAATGAAAAACTGTTTTTT	CASSFYRGNEKLFF
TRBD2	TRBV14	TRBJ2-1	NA	TGTGCCAGCAGCCCCAGAATCGGACTAGCGGGCCAGATCTACAATGAGCAGTTCTTC	CASSPRIGLAGQIYNEQFF
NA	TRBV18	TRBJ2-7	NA	TGTGCCAGCTCACCGGGGGCTCCAATATACGAGCAGTACTTC	CASSPGAPIYEQYF
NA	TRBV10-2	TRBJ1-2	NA	TGCGCCAGCAGTGAGTCTGTAAGGACAGCCTATGGCTACACCTTC	CASSESVRTAYGYTF
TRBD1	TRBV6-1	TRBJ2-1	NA	TGTGCCAGCAGTGAAGCGAGGGACAGGAGATACAATGAGCAGTTCTTC	CASSEARDRRYNEQFF
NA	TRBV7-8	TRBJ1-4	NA	TGTGCCAGCAGCTTCACAACCGGGAGAGAAAAACTGTTTTTT	CASSFTTGREKLFF
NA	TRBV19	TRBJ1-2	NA	TGTGCCAGTAGTATAATAGCCCGAGGGAGCTACACCTTC	CASSIIARGSYTF
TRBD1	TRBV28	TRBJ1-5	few	TGTGCCAGCAGCGACAGGGGGCGTCGGCCCCAGCATTTT	CASSDRGRRPQHF
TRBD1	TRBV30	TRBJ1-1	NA	TGTGCCTGGAGTCCGACAGGGATGACTGAAGCTTTCTTT	CAWSPTGMTEAFF
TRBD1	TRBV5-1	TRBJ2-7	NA	TGCGCCAGCACCGAGACAGGGTCCTACGAGCAGTACTTC	CASTETGSYEQYF
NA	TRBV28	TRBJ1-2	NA	TGTGCCAGCAGCCTAGCGGGTTCTTGGAACTATGGCTACACCTTC	CASSLAGSWNYGYTF
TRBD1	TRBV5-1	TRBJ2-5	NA	TGCGCCAGCACCTTGACAGGGAGTAACGGTGGTGGAGAGACCCAGTACTTC	CASTLTGSNGGGETQYF
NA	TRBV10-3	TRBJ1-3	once	TGTGCCATCAGTGACGGGTCAGTTGTGAGAAACACCATATATTTT	CAISDGSVVRNTIYF
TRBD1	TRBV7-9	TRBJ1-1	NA	TGTGCCAGCAGCTCCCGGACAGGGCGGAACACTGAAGCTTTCTTT	CASSSRTGRNTEAFF
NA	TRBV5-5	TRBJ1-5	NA	TGTGCCAGCAGCTTGGCCGTTCGGAATCAGCCCCAGCATTTT	CASSLAVRNQPQHF
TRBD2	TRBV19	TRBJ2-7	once	TGTGCCAGTAGTATCGCGGGGGGGTCGGGACGCCTCTCCTACGAGCAGTACTTC	CASSIAGGSGRLSYEQYF
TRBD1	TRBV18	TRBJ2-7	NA	TGTGCCAGCTCACCGCGACAGGGAAGCCACGAGCAGTACTTC	CASSPRQGSHEQYF
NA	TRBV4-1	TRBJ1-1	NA	TGCGCCAGCAGTACTAGGGAGGGGACTGAAGCTTTCTTT	CASSTREGTEAFF
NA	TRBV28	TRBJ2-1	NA	TGTGCCAGCAGTTTCGCCGGGAGATACTTGATAAATAATGAGCAGTTCTTC	CASSFAGRYLINNEQFF
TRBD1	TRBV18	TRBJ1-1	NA	TGTGCCAGCTCACCCGGACAGGGTTTAATGGCTTTCTTT	CASSPGQGLMAFF
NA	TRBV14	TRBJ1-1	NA	TGTGCCAGCAGTCAAATCAGGAACACTGAAGCTTTCTTT	CASSQIRNTEAFF
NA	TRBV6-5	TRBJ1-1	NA	TGTGCCAGCAGCCCCATGGGGCTGAACACTGAAGCTTTCTTT	CASSPMGLNTEAFF
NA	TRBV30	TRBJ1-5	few	TGTGCCTGGAGTTCGACGGGGTTCCAGCCCCAGCATTTT	CAWSSTGFQPQHF
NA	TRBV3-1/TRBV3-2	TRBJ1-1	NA	TGTGCCAGCAGCCAAGCTATAACGGTTTTTAGCCCTGAAGCTTTCTTT	CASSQAITVFSPEAFF
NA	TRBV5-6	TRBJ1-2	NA	TGTGCCAGCAGCTTGGCCACGGTATACACCTTC	CASSLATVYTF
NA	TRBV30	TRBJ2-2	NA	TGTGCCTGGAGCCGGGACTCAAACACCGGGGAGCTGTTTTTT	CAWSRDSNTGELFF
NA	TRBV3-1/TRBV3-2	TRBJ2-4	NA	TGTGCCAGCAGCCAAGACTCTACCAGGCTTTTAGCCAAAAACATTCAGTACTTC	CASSQDSTRLLAKNIQYF
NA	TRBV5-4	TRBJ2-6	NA	TGTGCCAGCAGGTCAGGGACTTCTGGGGCCAACGTCCTGACTTTC	CASRSGTSGANVLTF
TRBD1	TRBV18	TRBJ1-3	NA	TGTGCCAGCTCGCCGACAGGGGTCGGAAACACCATATATTTT	CASSPTGVGNTIYF